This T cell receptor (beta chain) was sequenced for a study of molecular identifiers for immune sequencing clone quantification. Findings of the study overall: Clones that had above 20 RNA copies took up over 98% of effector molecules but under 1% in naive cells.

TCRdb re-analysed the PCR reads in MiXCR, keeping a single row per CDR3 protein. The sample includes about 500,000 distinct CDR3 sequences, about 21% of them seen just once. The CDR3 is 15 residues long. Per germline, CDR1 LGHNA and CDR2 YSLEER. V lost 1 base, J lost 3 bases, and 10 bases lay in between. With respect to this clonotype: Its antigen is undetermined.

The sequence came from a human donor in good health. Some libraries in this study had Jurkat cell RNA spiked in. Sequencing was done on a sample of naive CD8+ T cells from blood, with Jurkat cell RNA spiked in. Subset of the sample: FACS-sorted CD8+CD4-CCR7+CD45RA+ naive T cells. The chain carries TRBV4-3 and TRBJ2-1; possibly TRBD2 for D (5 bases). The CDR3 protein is CASSQASGDYNEQFF. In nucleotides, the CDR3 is TGCGCCAGCAGCCAAGCGAGCGGCGACTACAATGAGCAGTTCTTC.